This T cell receptor (beta chain) emerged from a study of cytomegalovirus exposure and HLA in healthy donors. V dropped 0 bases and J dropped 0 bases, with 9 bases sitting between them. This CDR3 is built from 15 residues. The germline V gene has CDR1 SGHRS and CDR2 YFSETQ. Researchers ran the PCR with 60 Vbeta and 13 Jbeta primers. Method: immunoSEQ multiplex PCR; TCRdb's copy keeps in-frame clones and lacks some. This sample has about 180,000 clones, with 70% to 85% found just once. With regard to this clone: Its matching antigen is unknown.

Study outcomes and limitations: HLA alleles were associated with 18,000 or so TCR beta sequences in a later analysis at 0.05 false discovery rate. The availability of immune exposure information extended only to CMV serostatus. TCR beta sequences reportedly predicted most subjects' HLA-A and HLA-B alleles accurately.

What was sequenced was PBMCs. The source of this sequence is a man in his late teens or twenties in good health and CMV-seronegative. The chain uses TRBV5-1 and TRBJ1-2, with D unresolved. CDR3 region: CASSLDPGANYGYTF. The DNA for the CDR3 is TGCGCCAGCAGCTTGGATCCGGGTGCTAACTATGGCTACACCTTC.